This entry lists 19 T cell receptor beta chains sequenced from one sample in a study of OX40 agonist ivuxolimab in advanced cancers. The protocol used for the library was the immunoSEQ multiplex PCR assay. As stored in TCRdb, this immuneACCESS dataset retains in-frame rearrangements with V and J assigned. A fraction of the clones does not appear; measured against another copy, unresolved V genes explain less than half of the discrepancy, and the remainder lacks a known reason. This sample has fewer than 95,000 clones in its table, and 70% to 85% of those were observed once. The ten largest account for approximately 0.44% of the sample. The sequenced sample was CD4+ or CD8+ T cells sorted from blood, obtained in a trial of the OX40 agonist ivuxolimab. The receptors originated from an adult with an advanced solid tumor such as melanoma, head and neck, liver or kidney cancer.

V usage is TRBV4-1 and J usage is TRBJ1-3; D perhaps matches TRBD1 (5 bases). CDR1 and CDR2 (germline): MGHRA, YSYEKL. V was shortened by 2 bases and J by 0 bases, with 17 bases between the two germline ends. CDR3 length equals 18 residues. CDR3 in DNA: TGCGCCAGCAGCCAAACAACCCGGACACGCGGCTCTGGAAACACCATATATTTT. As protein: CASSQTTRTRGSGNTIYF.

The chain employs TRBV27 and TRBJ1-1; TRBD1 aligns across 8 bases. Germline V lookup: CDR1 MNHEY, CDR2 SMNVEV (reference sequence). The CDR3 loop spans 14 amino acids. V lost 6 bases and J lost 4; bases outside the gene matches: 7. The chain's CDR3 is CASSDRGPPTEAFF. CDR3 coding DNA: TGTGCCAGCAGCGACAGGGGTCCCCCCACTGAAGCTTTCTTT.

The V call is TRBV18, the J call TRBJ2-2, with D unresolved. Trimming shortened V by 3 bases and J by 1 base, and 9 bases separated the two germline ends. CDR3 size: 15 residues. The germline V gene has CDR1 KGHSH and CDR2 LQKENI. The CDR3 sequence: CASSPGPVNTGELFF. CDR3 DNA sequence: TGTGCCAGCTCACCCGGTCCAGTGAACACCGGGGAGCTGTTTTTT.

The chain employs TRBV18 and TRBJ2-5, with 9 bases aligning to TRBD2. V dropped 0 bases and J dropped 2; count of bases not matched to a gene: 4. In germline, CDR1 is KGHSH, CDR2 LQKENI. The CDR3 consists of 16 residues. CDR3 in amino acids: CASSPPASGVQETQYF. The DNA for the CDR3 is TGTGCCAGCTCACCACCGGCTAGCGGGGTACAAGAGACCCAGTACTTC.

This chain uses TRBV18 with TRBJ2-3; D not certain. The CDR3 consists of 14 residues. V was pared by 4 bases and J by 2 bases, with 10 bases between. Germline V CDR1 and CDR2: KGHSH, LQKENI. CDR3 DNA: TGTGCCAGCTCACTGGAGAGCCTCACAGATACGCAGTATTTT. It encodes CASSLESLTDTQYF.

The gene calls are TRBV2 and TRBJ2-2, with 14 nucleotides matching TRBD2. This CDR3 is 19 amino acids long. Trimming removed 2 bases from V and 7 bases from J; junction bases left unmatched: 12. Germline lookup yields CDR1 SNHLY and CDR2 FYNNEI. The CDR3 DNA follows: TGTGCCAGCAGTGAATCCCCGGCCGGGACTAGCGGGGGCGGCGGGGAGCTGTTTTTT. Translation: CASSESPAGTSGGGGELFF. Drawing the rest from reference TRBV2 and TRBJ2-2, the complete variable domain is EPEVTQTPSHQVTQMGQEVILRCVPISNHLYFYWYRQILGQKVEFLVSFYNNEISEKSEIFDDQFSVERPDGSNFTLKIRSTKLEDSAMYFCASSESPAGTSGGGGELFFGEGSRLTVL.

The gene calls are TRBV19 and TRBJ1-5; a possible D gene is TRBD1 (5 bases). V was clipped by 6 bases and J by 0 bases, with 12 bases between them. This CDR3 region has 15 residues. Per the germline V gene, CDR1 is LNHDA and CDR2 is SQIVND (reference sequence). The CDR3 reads CASSRDPNSNQPQHF. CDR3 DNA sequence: TGTGCCAGTAGCAGGGACCCAAATAGCAATCAGCCCCAGCATTTT.

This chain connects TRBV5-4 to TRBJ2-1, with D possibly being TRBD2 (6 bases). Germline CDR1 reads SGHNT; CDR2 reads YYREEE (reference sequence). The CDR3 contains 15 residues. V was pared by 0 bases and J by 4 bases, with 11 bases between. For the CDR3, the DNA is TGTGCCAGCAGCTTGGCGGCGGGGAGGTACAATGAGCAGTTCTTC. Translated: CASSLAAGRYNEQFF.

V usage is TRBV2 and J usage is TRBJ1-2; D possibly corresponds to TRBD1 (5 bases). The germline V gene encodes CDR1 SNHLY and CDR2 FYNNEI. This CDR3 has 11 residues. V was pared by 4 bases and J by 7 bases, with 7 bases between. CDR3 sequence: CASSVGGGYTF. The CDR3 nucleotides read TGTGCCAGCAGTGTGGGGGGTGGCTACACCTTC. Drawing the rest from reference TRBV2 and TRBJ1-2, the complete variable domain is EPEVTQTPSHQVTQMGQEVILRCVPISNHLYFYWYRQILGQKVEFLVSFYNNEISEKSEIFDDQFSVERPDGSNFTLKIRSTKLEDSAMYFCASSVGGGYTFGSGTRLTVV.

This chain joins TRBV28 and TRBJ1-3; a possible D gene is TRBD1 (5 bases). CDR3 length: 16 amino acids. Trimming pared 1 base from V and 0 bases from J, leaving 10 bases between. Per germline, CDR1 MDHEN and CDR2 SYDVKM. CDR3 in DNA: TGTGCCAGCAGTTTATTTTTGGGGCCCTCTGGAAACACCATATATTTT. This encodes CASSLFLGPSGNTIYF. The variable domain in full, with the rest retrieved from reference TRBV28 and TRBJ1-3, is DVKVTQSSRYLVKRTGEKVFLECVQDMDHENMFWYRQDPGLGLRLIYFSYDVKMKEKGDIPEGYSVSREKKERFSLILESASTNQTSMYLCASSLFLGPSGNTIYFGEGSWLTVV.

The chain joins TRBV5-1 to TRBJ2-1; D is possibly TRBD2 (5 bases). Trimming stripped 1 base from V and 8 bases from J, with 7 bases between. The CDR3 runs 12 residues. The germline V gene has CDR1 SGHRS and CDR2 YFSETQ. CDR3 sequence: CASSLSGDEQFF. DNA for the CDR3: TGCGCCAGCAGCTTGTCCGGGGATGAGCAGTTCTTC.

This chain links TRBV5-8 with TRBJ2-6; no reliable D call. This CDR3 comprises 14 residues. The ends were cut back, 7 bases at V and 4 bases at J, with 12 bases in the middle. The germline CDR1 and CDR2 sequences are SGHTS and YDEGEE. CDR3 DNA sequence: TGTGCCAGCGTTCGGCCTGGGGGGGCCAACGTCCTGACTTTC. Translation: CASVRPGGANVLTF. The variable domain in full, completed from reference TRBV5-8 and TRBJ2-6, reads EAGVTQSPTHLIKTRGQQATLRCSPISGHTSVYWYQQALGLGLQFLLWYDEGEERNRGNFPPRFSGRQFPNYSSELNVNALELEDSALYLCASVRPGGANVLTFGAGSRLTVL.

CDR3 sequence reads: CASARNNRYSNQPQHF. The CDR3, as DNA: TGTGCCAGCGCCCGGAACAATCGCTATAGCAATCAGCCCCAGCATTTT. V gene TRBV7-8 combines with J gene TRBJ1-5; D unclear. There are 16 residues in the CDR3. The V and J ends lost 8 bases and 0 bases respectively, with 17 bases between them. The V gene's germline CDR1 is SGHVS and CDR2 FQNEAQ. Full variable domain (remainder filled in from reference TRBV7-8 and TRBJ1-5): GAGVSQSPRYKVAKRGQDVALRCDPISGHVSLFWYQQALGQGPEFLTYFQNEAQLDKSGLPSDRFFAERPEGSVSTLKIQRTQQEDSAVYLCASARNNRYSNQPQHFGDGTRLSIL.

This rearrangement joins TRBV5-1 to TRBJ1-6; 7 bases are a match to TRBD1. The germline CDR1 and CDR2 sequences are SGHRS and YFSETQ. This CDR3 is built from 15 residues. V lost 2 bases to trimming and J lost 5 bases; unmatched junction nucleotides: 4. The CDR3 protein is CASSFDRANNSPLHF. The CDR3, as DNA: TGCGCCAGCAGCTTTGACAGGGCCAATAATTCACCCCTCCACTTT.

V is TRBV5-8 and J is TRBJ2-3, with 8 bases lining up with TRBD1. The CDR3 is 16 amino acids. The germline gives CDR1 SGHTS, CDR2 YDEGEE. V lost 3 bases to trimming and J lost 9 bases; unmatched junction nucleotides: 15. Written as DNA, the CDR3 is TGTGCCAGCAGCTCCCGTCGGACAGGGATCTCTGACACGCAGTATTTT. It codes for CASSSRRTGISDTQYF. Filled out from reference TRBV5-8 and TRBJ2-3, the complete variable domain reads EAGVTQSPTHLIKTRGQQATLRCSPISGHTSVYWYQQALGLGLQFLLWYDEGEERNRGNFPPRFSGRQFPNYSSELNVNALELEDSALYLCASSSRRTGISDTQYFGPGTRLTVL.

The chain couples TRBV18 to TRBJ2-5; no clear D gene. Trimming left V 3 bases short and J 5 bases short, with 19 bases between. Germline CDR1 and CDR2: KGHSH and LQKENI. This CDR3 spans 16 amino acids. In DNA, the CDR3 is TGTGCCAGCTCACCCCGCACGGGTACAGTAGTCGAGACCCAGTACTTC. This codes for CASSPRTGTVVETQYF.

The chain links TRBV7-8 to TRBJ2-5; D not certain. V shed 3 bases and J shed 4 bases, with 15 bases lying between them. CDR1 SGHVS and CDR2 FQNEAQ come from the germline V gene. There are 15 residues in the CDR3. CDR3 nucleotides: TGTGCCAGCAGCTTGGGTTTGACCCGTGGAGAGACCCAGTACTTC. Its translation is CASSLGLTRGETQYF.

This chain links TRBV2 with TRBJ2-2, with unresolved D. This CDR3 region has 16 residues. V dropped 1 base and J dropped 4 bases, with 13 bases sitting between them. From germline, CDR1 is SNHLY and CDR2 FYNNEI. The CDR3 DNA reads TGTGCCAGCAGTGAAGGACCGAAAGGTTCCACCGGGGAGCTGTTTTTT. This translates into CASSEGPKGSTGELFF. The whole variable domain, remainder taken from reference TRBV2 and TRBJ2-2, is EPEVTQTPSHQVTQMGQEVILRCVPISNHLYFYWYRQILGQKVEFLVSFYNNEISEKSEIFDDQFSVERPDGSNFTLKIRSTKLEDSAMYFCASSEGPKGSTGELFFGEGSRLTVL.

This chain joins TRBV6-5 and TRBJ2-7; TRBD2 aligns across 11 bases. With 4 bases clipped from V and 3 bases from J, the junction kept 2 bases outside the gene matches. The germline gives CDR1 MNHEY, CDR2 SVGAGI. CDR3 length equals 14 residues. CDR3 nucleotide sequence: TGTGCCAGCAGTTCTAGCGGGAGGAGCTACGAGCAGTACTTC. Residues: CASSSSGRSYEQYF.